What follows are 21 T cell receptor beta chains derived from one specimen sequenced in a study of blood T cell repertoires in COVID-19. Clones were sequenced by immunoSEQ multiplex PCR, and TCRdb holds only the in-frame ones, with some missing. This table has 85,000 to 130,000 clones, roughly 80% appearing once. Sequenced sample: peripheral blood. These receptor sequences come from a man aged 55 to 69 with acute or convalescent COVID-19.

V gene TRBV7-9 combines with J gene TRBJ2-1; 7 nucleotides line up with TRBD2. Per the germline V gene, CDR1 is SEHNR and CDR2 is FQNEAQ (reference sequence). V shed 2 bases, J shed 1 base, and the junction held 2 bases outside the gene matches. The CDR3 loop spans 15 amino acids. The CDR3 DNA follows: TGTGCCAGCAGCTTAATGGGACTATCCTACAATGAGCAGTTCTTC. Protein product: CASSLMGLSYNEQFF. Complete variable domain (other parts from reference TRBV7-9 and TRBJ2-1): DTGVSQNPRHKITKRGQNVTFRCDPISEHNRLYWYRQTLGQGPEFLTYFQNEAQLEKSRLLSDRFSAERPKGSFSTLEIQRTEQGDSAMYLCASSLMGLSYNEQFFGPGTRLTVL.

Here the CDR3 reads CAISEQGPPLHF. The CDR3 DNA sequence: TGTGCCATCAGTGAACAGGGGCCACCCCTCCACTTT. The rearrangement links TRBV10-3 to TRBJ1-6; 7 positions match TRBD1. Per germline, CDR1 ENHRY and CDR2 SYGVKD. Germline trimming cut 3 bases from V and 11 bases from J; bases unmatched to any gene: 1. There are 12 residues in the CDR3.

The chain carries TRBV24-1 and TRBJ2-3, with D possibly being TRBD1 (5 bases). Germline loops: CDR1 KGHDR, CDR2 SFDVKD. The CDR3 loop spans 13 amino acids. V was trimmed by 2 bases and J by 5 bases, leaving 7 bases between them. CDR3 sequence (DNA): TGTGCCACCAGTGATTCAGGGAAAGATACGCAGTATTTT. This codes for CATSDSGKDTQYF.

V gene TRBV29-1 combines with J gene TRBJ1-5; D is undetermined. V gave up 6 bases and J gave up 2 bases, with 11 bases separating them. Germline assignment: CDR1 SQVTM and CDR2 ANQGSEA. CDR3 length equals 13 residues. The CDR3 coding sequence is TGCAGCGTCAACAGTGATGGCAATCAGCCCCAGCATTTT. Translating gives CSVNSDGNQPQHF.

Here the CDR3 reads CASSPPSERSGTQYF. The DNA of the CDR3 is TGTGCCAGCTCACCCCCTAGCGAAAGGTCAGGTACGCAGTATTTT. V gene TRBV18 combines with J gene TRBJ2-3, with D possibly matching TRBD2 (6 bases). V lost 3 bases and J 8 bases, leaving 18 bases between the germline ends. This CDR3 comprises 15 residues. Germline lookup yields CDR1 KGHSH and CDR2 LQKENI.

This clone is large (0.1 to 1%). CDR3 in amino acids: CASSPTVFDEAFF. The CDR3 DNA is TGTGCCAGCAGCCCTACGGTATTCGATGAAGCTTTCTTT. The genes are TRBV11-2 and TRBJ1-1; no clear D gene. Trimming removed 5 bases at V and 7 bases at J, with 14 bases between. The CDR3 runs 13 residues. Germline V gives CDR1 SGHAT, CDR2 FQNNGV.

V gene TRBV6-5 combines with J gene TRBJ2-2; D is possibly TRBD1 (5 bases). The length of the CDR3 is 14 residues. Germline V gives CDR1 MNHEY, CDR2 SVGAGI. The ends were cut back, 6 bases at V and 5 bases at J, with 13 bases in the middle. For the CDR3, the DNA is TGTGCCAGCAGCAGGGAAGGGCTAACCGGGGAGCTGTTTTTT. Protein: CASSREGLTGELFF.

The chain joins TRBV6-6 to TRBJ2-7; 9 bases agree with TRBD1. Germline trimming cut 7 bases from V and 6 bases from J; bases unmatched to any gene: 10. The CDR3 extends over 14 amino acids. Germline CDR1 MNHNY, CDR2 SVGAGI (reference sequence). CDR3 in DNA: TGTGCCAGCAACAAGGGACAGGGATTAGCCGAGCAGTACTTC. It specifies CASNKGQGLAEQYF.

CDR3 sequence reads: CASSQGGGGNQPQHF. The CDR3 DNA reads TGTGCCAGCAGCCAAGGGGGAGGGGGCAATCAGCCCCAGCATTTT. The chain combines TRBV3-1 (or the pseudogene TRBV3-2) with TRBJ1-5; D is possibly TRBD1 (5 bases). Trimming took off 1 base at V and 2 bases at J, with 9 bases between the two ends. CDR1 LGHDT and CDR2 YNNKEL come from the germline V gene (reference sequence). The CDR3 length is 15 residues.

The chain recombines TRBV7-2 with TRBJ1-1, with unresolved D. CDR1 and CDR2 from the germline V gene are SGHTA and FQGNSA. V shed 2 bases and J shed 4 bases, with 11 bases lying between them. The CDR3 runs to 14 residues. The CDR3: CASSLSLQVTEAFF. CDR3 nucleotides: TGTGCCAGCAGCTTATCTTTACAAGTCACTGAAGCTTTCTTT.

The V and J genes are TRBV11-3 and TRBJ2-1; D remains unclear. This CDR3 has 13 residues. The ends were cut back, 0 bases at V and 4 bases at J, with 4 bases in the middle. The germline CDR1 and CDR2 sequences are SGHNT and YENEEA. The CDR3 nucleotides read TGTGCCAGCAGCTTAGACCAGTACAATGAGCAGTTCTTC. It is translated as CASSLDQYNEQFF. Full variable domain (outside the CDR3, taken from reference TRBV11-3 and TRBJ2-1): EAGVVQSPRYKIIEKKQPVAFWCNPISGHNTLYWYLQNLGQGPELLIRYENEEAVDDSQLPKDRFSAERLKGVDSTLKIQPAELGDSAVYLCASSLDQYNEQFFGPGTRLTVL.

The genes are TRBV4-2 and TRBJ1-5, with TRBD1 matching over 10 bases. V lost 0 bases to trimming and J lost 7 bases; unmatched junction nucleotides: 6. This CDR3 comprises 16 residues. Germline V gene data show CDR1 as LGHNA and CDR2 as YNFKEQ. The CDR3: CASSQDPGTGDQPQHF. CDR3 nucleotide sequence: TGTGCCAGCAGCCAAGATCCGGGGACAGGGGACCAGCCCCAGCATTTT.

V and J are TRBV4-2 and TRBJ2-1, with 10 nucleotides matching TRBD2. Germline CDR1 is LGHNA and CDR2 is YNFKEQ. With 2 bases clipped from V and 5 bases from J, the junction kept 18 bases outside the gene matches. This CDR3 has 20 amino acids. The CDR3 sequence: CASSQHPTHPAGGPDNEQFF. CDR3 coding DNA: TGTGCCAGCAGCCAACATCCAACCCACCCAGCGGGAGGGCCTGACAATGAGCAGTTCTTC.

The V gene is TRBV5-4, the J gene TRBJ2-1; the D gene is possibly TRBD2 (7 bases). CDR1 is SGHNT and CDR2 is YYREEE in the germline V gene (reference sequence). Trimming shortened V by 4 bases and J by 8 bases, and 22 bases separated the two germline ends. This CDR3 is built from 16 residues. This CDR3 is CASSVGGAGRGHEQFF. In DNA, the CDR3 is TGTGCCAGCAGCGTAGGGGGGGCGGGTCGTGGGCATGAGCAGTTCTTC.

The J gene is TRBJ2-7, the V gene TRBV5-1, with 8 bases fitting TRBD1. Germline CDR1 is SGHRS and CDR2 is YFSETQ. Losses at the gene ends were 4 bases for V and 4 bases for J; bases not matched to a gene: 7. The length of the CDR3 is 14 residues. CDR3 nucleotides: TGCGCCAGCAGCCTCCGGACAGGGTGGTACGAGCAGTACTTC. It specifies CASSLRTGWYEQYF. The full variable domain, its missing parts supplied by reference TRBV5-1 and TRBJ2-7, is KAGVTQTPRYLIKTRGQQVTLSCSPISGHRSVSWYQQTPGQGLQFLFEYFSETQRNKGNFPGRFSGRQFSNSRSEMNVSTLELGDSALYLCASSLRTGWYEQYFGPGTRLTVT.

CDR3 loop: CASSMARGREQFF. The CDR3 DNA follows: TGTGCCAGTAGTATGGCCCGGGGGAGGGAGCAGTTCTTC. The chain employs TRBV19 and TRBJ2-1; D may be TRBD2 (6 bases). This CDR3 spans 13 amino acids. Trimming removed 3 bases from V and 10 bases from J, with 13 bases in between. CDR1 and CDR2 from the germline V gene are LNHDA and SQIVND (reference sequence).

This rearrangement joins TRBV5-6 to TRBJ2-1; D is perhaps TRBD2 (5 bases). Germline assignment: CDR1 SGHDT and CDR2 YYEEEE. The CDR3 sequence is 15 residues long. Trimming shortened V by 4 bases and J by 6 bases, and 17 bases separated the two germline ends. The CDR3 nucleotides are TGTGCCAGCAGCCCCATGGCGGGCGGGCGCAATGAGCAGTTCTTC. It encodes CASSPMAGGRNEQFF.

The chain employs TRBV28 and TRBJ1-1; D perhaps matches TRBD1 (6 bases). CDR1 MDHEN and CDR2 SYDVKM come from the germline V gene. The length of the CDR3 is 13 residues. With 10 bases removed from V and 2 bases from J, the gap between germline ends came to 14 bases. The chain's CDR3 is CATSDSLNTEAFF. The CDR3 DNA follows: TGTGCCACCTCGGACAGCCTTAACACTGAAGCTTTCTTT.

The chain links TRBV2 to TRBJ1-5; TRBD1 aligns across 10 bases. The length of the CDR3 is 18 residues. Trimming at V came to 6 bases and at J to 2 bases, leaving 13 bases not matched to a gene. Germline-derived CDR1 and CDR2 are SNHLY and FYNNEI. The CDR3 reads CASRTGTGVRSGNQPQHF. The CDR3, as DNA: TGTGCCAGCAGGACGGGGACAGGGGTACGTTCGGGCAATCAGCCCCAGCATTTT.

This chain links TRBV28 with TRBJ2-7; TRBD2 is a possible D gene (5 bases). Germline CDR1 reads MDHEN; CDR2 reads SYDVKM. Between the trimmed V and J ends, which lost 1 base and 0 bases, there was a span of 13 bases. This CDR3 contains 16 residues. The chain's CDR3 is CASSLSPASGSYEQYF. For the CDR3, the DNA is TGTGCCAGCAGTTTATCCCCAGCAAGCGGCTCCTACGAGCAGTACTTC.

The V gene is TRBV18, the J gene TRBJ1-1; 7 nucleotides match TRBD1. The trim removed 3 bases at V and 1 base at J, leaving 8 bases unmatched. Germline V gives CDR1 KGHSH, CDR2 LQKENI. The CDR3 is 16 amino acids. The CDR3 loop is CASSPYGQVANTEAFF. CDR3 DNA sequence: TGTGCCAGCTCACCCTACGGACAGGTGGCGAACACTGAAGCTTTCTTT.